One sample yielded the 22 T cell receptor beta chains listed below, sequenced in a study of shared clonotypes between healthy human individuals (dated by TCRdb to about 2020). CD8 naive samples were CD45RO-negative cells positively selected for CCR7, giving a CD45RA+CCR7+ population that excluded TemRA cells. Library method: the immunoSEQ multiplex PCR assay. TCRdb obtained this table from immuneACCESS and retained in-frame rearrangements with V and J assigned. These tables miss some clones; where compared with another copy, unresolved V genes account for less than half of the shortfall, and the remainder is unexplained. The table for this sample lists more than 2 million clones; 85% to 95% of them were counted only once. Approximately 1.6% of the sample lies in the top ten. The sequenced sample consisted of naive CD8+ T cells from PBMCs. According to the study, the label for this sample's cell subset or site signals: CD45RA+CCR7+. These receptors were collected from a man aged 18-30 years in good health. Some clones in this sample may be carry-over from other donors' samples.

To note about this clone: This CDR3 is also generated by other DNA sequences in the sample. This chain joins TRBV7-8 and TRBJ2-7; 7 positions match TRBD2. The CDR3 runs 15 residues. Germline V gives CDR1 SGHVS, CDR2 FQNEAQ. The ends lost 1 base at V and 0 bases at J; junction bases unmatched: 3. CDR3 loop: CASSLEGGSSYEQYF. The CDR3 DNA reads as TGTGCCAGCAGCTTAGAGGGCGGGAGCTCCTACGAGCAGTACTTC.

The V and J genes are TRBV4-1 and TRBJ2-1; 13 bases are a match to TRBD2. The trim removed 1 base at V and 7 bases at J, leaving 10 bases unmatched. This CDR3 has 18 amino acids. The V gene's germline CDR1 is MGHRA and CDR2 YSYEKL. CDR3 DNA sequence: TGCGCCAGCAGCCAAGCAACCTTCACTAGCGGGAGGGGAAATGAGCAGTTCTTC. Translation gives CASSQATFTSGRGNEQFF.

The chain uses TRBV7-2 and TRBJ2-5; D is perhaps TRBD2 (6 bases). Per the germline V gene, CDR1 is SGHTA and CDR2 is FQGNSA. V dropped 5 bases and J dropped 5 bases, with 15 bases sitting between them. The CDR3 sequence is 14 residues long. CDR3 bases: TGTGCCAGCAGCCCGAACCGGGAGTGGGAGACCCAGTACTTC. It yields the protein CASSPNREWETQYF.

This clone came up once. The identical CDR3 is also encoded by other nucleotide sequences in the sample. The gene calls are TRBV5-4 and TRBJ2-7, with TRBD2 identical over 7 bases. Germline CDR1 and CDR2: SGHNT and YYREEE (reference sequence). The CDR3 has 13 residues. V shed 5 bases, J shed 3 bases, and the junction held 5 bases outside the gene matches. In DNA, the CDR3 is TGTGCCAGCAGTCTTGGGGGGGGCTACGAGCAGTACTTC. Translating gives CASSLGGGYEQYF.

This chain connects TRBV28 to TRBJ2-2, with 10 bases that match TRBD2. The CDR3 contains 18 residues. Trimming cost V 1 base and J 6 bases; bases outside gene matches: 11. CDR1 is MDHEN, CDR2 SYDVKM, per germline. The CDR3, as DNA: TGTGCCAGCAGTTTATACCGGGCGGGAGCGGGAGGGCCCGGGGAGCTGTTTTTT. This encodes CASSLYRAGAGGPGELFF.

For this clone: Other DNA sequences within the sample encode an identical CDR3. The chain recombines TRBV7-9 with TRBJ2-2; 9 bases line up with TRBD2. Per germline, CDR1 SEHNR and CDR2 FQNEAQ (reference sequence). The length of the CDR3 is 16 residues. Trimming removed 1 base from V and 4 bases from J; junction bases left unmatched: 4. CDR3 residues: CASSLGLAGLTGELFF. The CDR3 DNA reads as TGTGCCAGCAGCTTAGGTCTAGCGGGACTCACCGGGGAGCTGTTTTTT.

The rearrangement uses TRBV25-1 and TRBJ2-5, with D unclear. V lost 5 bases and J 1 base, leaving 8 bases between the germline ends. The CDR3 has 13 amino acids. Germline V gives CDR1 MGHDK, CDR2 SYGVNS. The CDR3 spells CASSPGLQETQYF. CDR3 coding DNA: TGTGCCAGCAGTCCAGGTCTCCAAGAGACCCAGTACTTC.

The chain joins TRBV4-1 to TRBJ1-2; tentative D call: TRBD1 (5 bases). The CDR3 is made up of 16 amino acids. V dropped 1 base and J dropped 4 bases, with 16 bases sitting between them. Germline V gene data show CDR1 as MGHRA and CDR2 as YSYEKL. CDR3 nucleotides: TGCGCCAGCAGCCAAGTAGCCACCCCTGGGGGCTATGGCTACACCTTC. This encodes CASSQVATPGGYGYTF.

This clone was recorded a few times. The genes are TRBV5-3 and TRBJ1-5, with 9 bases that match TRBD1. TRBV5-3 is an open reading frame whose function is uncertain. With 4 bases clipped from V and 7 bases from J, the junction kept 12 bases outside the gene matches. CDR3 length equals 16 residues. CDR3 nucleotide sequence: TGTGCCAGAAGCCCGTCCCGGGACAGGGTATACCAGCCCCAGCATTTT. Translation: CARSPSRDRVYQPQHF.

The chain recombines TRBV18 with TRBJ2-3, with unresolved D. The CDR3 contains 17 residues. Germline V lookup: CDR1 KGHSH, CDR2 LQKENI. V was clipped by 3 bases and J by 1 base, with 17 bases between them. The CDR3 loop reads CASSPRLGDDGTDTQYF. In DNA, the CDR3 is TGTGCCAGCTCACCCCGTTTAGGAGACGACGGCACAGATACGCAGTATTTT.

The rearrangement links TRBV7-6 to TRBJ2-7; possible D gene TRBD1, 6 bases. Trimming stripped 5 bases from V and 7 bases from J, with 12 bases between. This CDR3 has 12 residues. In germline, CDR1 is SGHVS, CDR2 FNYEAQ. The CDR3 DNA is TGTGCCAGCAGCAAGGGGGACATAGAGCAGTACTTC. Translating gives CASSKGDIEQYF.

The chain uses TRBV7-9 and TRBJ2-6; TRBD2 might be the D (6 bases). The V gene's germline CDR1 is SEHNR and CDR2 FQNEAQ (reference sequence). CDR3 size: 16 residues. Trimming pared 4 bases from V and 4 bases from J, leaving 14 bases between. The CDR3 coding sequence is TGTGCCAGCAGCTCACCGCGGGGCGCCGGGGCCAACGTCCTGACTTTC. Its protein product is CASSSPRGAGANVLTF.

The chain employs TRBV9 and TRBJ2-2; 12 bases are shared with TRBD1. J gave up 6 bases and V 4 bases, and 7 bases lay outside the gene matches. This CDR3 region has 16 residues. The germline gives CDR1 SGDLS, CDR2 YYNGEE. CDR3 residues: CASSMTGTGGPGELFF. In DNA form, the CDR3 reads TGTGCCAGCAGCATGACCGGGACAGGGGGCCCCGGGGAGCTGTTTTTT.

This chain connects TRBV28 to TRBJ2-7; D may correspond to TRBD1 or TRBD2 (5 bases each). The CDR3 spans 16 residues. The germline V gene has CDR1 MDHEN and CDR2 SYDVKM. The V end was cut by 4 bases, the J end by 2 bases, with 18 bases between. The CDR3 loop reads CASSSPLEGPTYEQYF. CDR3 bases: TGTGCCAGCAGTTCGCCCCTAGAGGGGCCTACCTACGAGCAGTACTTC.

V gene TRBV29-1 combines with J gene TRBJ2-2; TRBD1 might be the D (7 bases). V shed 4 bases and J shed 6 bases, with 9 bases lying between them. The CDR3 totals 12 residues. Per the germline V gene, CDR1 is SQVTM and CDR2 is ANQGSEA. The CDR3 spells CSVGRGPGELFF. The DNA for the CDR3 is TGCAGCGTTGGGAGGGGGCCCGGGGAGCTGTTTTTT.

The gene calls are TRBV5-5 and TRBJ2-1, with TRBD2 identical over 9 bases. CDR1 and CDR2 (germline): SGHKS, YYEKEE (reference sequence). The V gene end was trimmed by 0 bases and the J gene end by 2 bases; junction bases not matched to a gene: 3. This CDR3 has 16 residues. The CDR3 DNA sequence: TGTGCCAGCAGCTTGGTGCGGGAGGGACCCTACAATGAGCAGTTCTTC. Amino acids: CASSLVREGPYNEQFF.

The CDR3 DNA reads TGTGCCAGCAGTTACTCGATAAAGCGGGACTCCTACGAGCAGTACTTC. Its translation: CASSYSIKRDSYEQYF. The rearrangement links TRBV6-6 to TRBJ2-7; 7 bases line up with TRBD2. Germline V gives CDR1 MNHNY, CDR2 SVGAGI (reference sequence). Unmatched junction bases numbered 5, after V lost 0 bases and J lost 0 bases. The CDR3 length is 16 residues.

The genes are TRBV11-2 and TRBJ2-1; 10 bases are shared with TRBD2. This CDR3 is 15 amino acids long. Germline lookup yields CDR1 SGHAT and CDR2 FQNNGV. J gave up 2 bases and V 4 bases, and 2 bases lay outside the gene matches. The CDR3, as DNA: TGTGCCAGCAGCTGGACTAGCGGAGCCTACAATGAGCAGTTCTTC. Its protein is CASSWTSGAYNEQFF.

V is TRBV5-4 and J is TRBJ2-7; 14 bases align to TRBD2. Germline CDR1 and CDR2: SGHNT and YYREEE (reference sequence). This CDR3 comprises 15 residues. Losses at the gene ends were 4 bases for V and 3 bases for J; bases not matched to a gene: 3. The CDR3 reads CASSRLAGGDYEQYF. The CDR3 nucleotides read TGTGCCAGCAGCCGACTAGCGGGAGGGGACTACGAGCAGTACTTC.

The rearrangement joins TRBV9 to TRBJ2-7; 8 positions agree with TRBD1. The CDR3 runs 16 residues. Trimming cost V 4 bases and J 2 bases; bases outside gene matches: 11. The germline V gene has CDR1 SGDLS and CDR2 YYNGEE. CDR3 nucleotide sequence: TGTGCCAGCAGCATATCGGGACAGGCCCCAACCTACGAGCAGTACTTC. Translation: CASSISGQAPTYEQYF. The full variable domain, in which reference TRBV9 and TRBJ2-7 provide the parts outside the CDR3, is DSGVTQTPKHLITATGQRVTLRCSPRSGDLSVYWYQQSLDQGLQFLIQYYNGEERAKGNILERFSAQQFPDLHSELNLSSLELGDSALYFCASSISGQAPTYEQYFGPGTRLTVT.

The V call is TRBV27, the J call TRBJ2-7; TRBD2 might be the D (5 bases). Germline CDR1 and CDR2: MNHEY and SMNVEV (reference sequence). CDR3 size: 12 residues. V lost 11 bases and J lost 0, with 11 bases in between. The CDR3 loop reads CAARGGSYEQYF. Here the CDR3 DNA reads TGTGCCGCCCGAGGAGGCTCCTACGAGCAGTACTTC.

The genes are TRBV7-3 and TRBJ2-3; no clear D. Trimming stripped 5 bases from V and 5 bases from J, with 23 bases between. Germline-derived CDR1 and CDR2 are SGHTA and FQGTGA. CDR3 length: 17 residues. The CDR3 loop is CASSHDTLEPWVDTQYF. Here the CDR3 DNA reads TGTGCCAGCAGCCATGACACTCTAGAGCCATGGGTAGATACGCAGTATTTT. Filled out from reference TRBV7-3 and TRBJ2-3, the complete variable domain reads GAGVSQTPSNKVTEKGKYVELRCDPISGHTALYWYRQSLGQGPEFLIYFQGTGAADDSGLPNDRFFAVRPEGSVSTLKIQRTERGDSAVYLCASSHDTLEPWVDTQYFGPGTRLTVL.